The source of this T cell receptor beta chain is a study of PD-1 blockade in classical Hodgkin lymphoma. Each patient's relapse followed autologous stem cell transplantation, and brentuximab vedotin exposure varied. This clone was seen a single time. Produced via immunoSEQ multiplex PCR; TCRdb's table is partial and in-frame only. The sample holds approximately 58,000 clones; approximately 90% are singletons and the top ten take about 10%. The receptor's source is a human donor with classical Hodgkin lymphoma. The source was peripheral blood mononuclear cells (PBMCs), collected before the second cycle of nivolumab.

The CDR3 bases are TGTGCCAGCAGTTACTCCGGGTGGGGTAGGACTGAAGCTTTCTTT. This sequence encodes CASSYSGWGRTEAFF. The chain joins TRBV28 to TRBJ1-1; D not certain. The CDR3 is made up of 15 amino acids. Germline CDR1 reads MDHEN; CDR2 reads SYDVKM. Trimming pared 4 bases from V and 5 bases from J, leaving 17 bases between.